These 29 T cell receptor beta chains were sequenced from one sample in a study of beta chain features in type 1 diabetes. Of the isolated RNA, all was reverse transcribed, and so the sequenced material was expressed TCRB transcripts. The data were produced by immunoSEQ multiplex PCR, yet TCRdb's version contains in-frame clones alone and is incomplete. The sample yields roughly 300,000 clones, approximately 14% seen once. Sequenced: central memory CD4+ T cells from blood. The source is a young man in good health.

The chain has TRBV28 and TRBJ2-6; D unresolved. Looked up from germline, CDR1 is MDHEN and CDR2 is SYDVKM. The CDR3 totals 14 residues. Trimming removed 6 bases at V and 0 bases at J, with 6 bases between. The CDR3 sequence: CASSVGSGANVLTF. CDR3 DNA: TGTGCCAGCAGCGTAGGCTCTGGGGCCAACGTCCTGACTTTC.

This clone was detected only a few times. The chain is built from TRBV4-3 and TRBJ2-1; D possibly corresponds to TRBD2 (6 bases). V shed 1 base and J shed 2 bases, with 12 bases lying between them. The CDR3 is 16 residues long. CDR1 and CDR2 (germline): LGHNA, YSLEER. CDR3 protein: CASSQVVEGTYNEQFF. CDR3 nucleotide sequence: TGCGCCAGCAGCCAAGTCGTGGAGGGCACCTACAATGAGCAGTTCTTC.

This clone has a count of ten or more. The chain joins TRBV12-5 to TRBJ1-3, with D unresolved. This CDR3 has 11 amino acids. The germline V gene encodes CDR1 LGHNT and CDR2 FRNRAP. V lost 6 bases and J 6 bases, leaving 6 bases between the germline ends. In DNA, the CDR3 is TGTGCTAGTGGCTCCACAAACACCATATATTTT. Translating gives CASGSTNTIYF.

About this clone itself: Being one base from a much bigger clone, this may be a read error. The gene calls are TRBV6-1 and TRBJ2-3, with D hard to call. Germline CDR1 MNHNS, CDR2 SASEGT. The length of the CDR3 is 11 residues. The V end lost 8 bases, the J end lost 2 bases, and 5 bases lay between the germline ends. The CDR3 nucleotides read TGTGCCAGCCCCGACACAGATACGCAGTATTTT. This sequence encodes CASPDTDTQYF.

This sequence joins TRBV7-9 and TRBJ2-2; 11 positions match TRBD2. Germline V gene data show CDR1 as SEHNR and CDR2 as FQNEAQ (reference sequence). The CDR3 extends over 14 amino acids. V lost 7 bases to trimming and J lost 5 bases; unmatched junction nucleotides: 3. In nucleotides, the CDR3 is TGTGCCAGCACCCTAGCGGGGGGTACCGGGGAGCTGTTTTTT. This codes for CASTLAGGTGELFF.

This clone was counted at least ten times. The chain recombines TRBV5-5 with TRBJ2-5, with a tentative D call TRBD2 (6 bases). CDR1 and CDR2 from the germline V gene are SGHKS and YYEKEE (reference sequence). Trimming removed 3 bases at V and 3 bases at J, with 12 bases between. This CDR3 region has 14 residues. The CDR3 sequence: CASSYRLDKETQYF. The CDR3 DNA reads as TGTGCCAGCAGCTACCGACTAGATAAAGAGACCCAGTACTTC.

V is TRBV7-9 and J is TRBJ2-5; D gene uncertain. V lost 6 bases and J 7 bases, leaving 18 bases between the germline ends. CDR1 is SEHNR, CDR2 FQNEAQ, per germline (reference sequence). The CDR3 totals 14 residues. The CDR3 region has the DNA TGTGCCAGCAGGGGATCCGCCGTCTCAGGGACCCAGTACTTC. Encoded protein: CASRGSAVSGTQYF. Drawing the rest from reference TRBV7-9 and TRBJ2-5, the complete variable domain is DTGVSQNPRHKITKRGQNVTFRCDPISEHNRLYWYRQTLGQGPEFLTYFQNEAQLEKSRLLSDRFSAERPKGSFSTLEIQRTEQGDSAMYLCASRGSAVSGTQYFGPGTRLLVL.

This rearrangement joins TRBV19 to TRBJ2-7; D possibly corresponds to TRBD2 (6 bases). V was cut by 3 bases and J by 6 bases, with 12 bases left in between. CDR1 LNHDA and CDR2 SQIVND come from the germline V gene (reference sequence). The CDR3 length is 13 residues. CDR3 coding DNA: TGTGCCAGTAGTATCGGAGGGTATGGCGAGCAGTACTTC. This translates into CASSIGGYGEQYF.

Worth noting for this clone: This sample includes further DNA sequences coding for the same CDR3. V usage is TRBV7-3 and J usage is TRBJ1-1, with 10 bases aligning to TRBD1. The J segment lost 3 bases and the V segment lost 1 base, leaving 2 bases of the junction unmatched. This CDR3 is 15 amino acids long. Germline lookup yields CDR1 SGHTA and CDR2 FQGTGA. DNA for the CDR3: TGTGCCAGCAGCTTAAGGGGGACAGGGGACACTGAAGCTTTCTTT. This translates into CASSLRGTGDTEAFF.

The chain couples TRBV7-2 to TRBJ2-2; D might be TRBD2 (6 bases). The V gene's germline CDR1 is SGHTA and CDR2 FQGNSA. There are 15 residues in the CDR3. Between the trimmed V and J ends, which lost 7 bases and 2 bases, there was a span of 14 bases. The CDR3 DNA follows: TGTGCCAGCAACCCGGGACTCCCTAACACCGGGGAGCTGTTTTTT. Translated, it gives CASNPGLPNTGELFF.

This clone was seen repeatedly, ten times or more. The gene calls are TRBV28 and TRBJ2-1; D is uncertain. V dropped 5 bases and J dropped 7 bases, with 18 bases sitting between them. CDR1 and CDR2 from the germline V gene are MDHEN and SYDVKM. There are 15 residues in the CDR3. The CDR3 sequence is CASSLLNPGRNEQFF. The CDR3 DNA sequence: TGTGCCAGCAGTCTCTTAAATCCCGGCCGAAATGAGCAGTTCTTC.

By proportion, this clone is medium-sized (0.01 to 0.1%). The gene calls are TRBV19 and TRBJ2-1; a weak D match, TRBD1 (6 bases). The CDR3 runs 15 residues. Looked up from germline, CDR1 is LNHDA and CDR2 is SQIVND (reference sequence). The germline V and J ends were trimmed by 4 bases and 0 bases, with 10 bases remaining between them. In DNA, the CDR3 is TGTGCCAGTAGTACCGGGACAACCTCCTACAATGAGCAGTTCTTC. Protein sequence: CASSTGTTSYNEQFF.

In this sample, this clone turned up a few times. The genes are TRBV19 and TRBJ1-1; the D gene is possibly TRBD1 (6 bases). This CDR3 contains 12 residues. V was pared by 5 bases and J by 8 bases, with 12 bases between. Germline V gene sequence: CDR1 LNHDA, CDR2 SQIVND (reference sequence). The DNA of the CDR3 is TGTGCCAGTAGTTTCCGACAGGCCGAAGCTTTCTTT. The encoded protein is CASSFRQAEAFF.

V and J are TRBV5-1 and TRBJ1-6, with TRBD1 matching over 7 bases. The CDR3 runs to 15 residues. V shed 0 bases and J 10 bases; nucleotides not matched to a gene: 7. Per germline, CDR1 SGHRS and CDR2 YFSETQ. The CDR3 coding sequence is TGCGCCAGCAGCTTGGCCCAGGGGGGACAATCACCCCTCCACTTT. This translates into CASSLAQGGQSPLHF.

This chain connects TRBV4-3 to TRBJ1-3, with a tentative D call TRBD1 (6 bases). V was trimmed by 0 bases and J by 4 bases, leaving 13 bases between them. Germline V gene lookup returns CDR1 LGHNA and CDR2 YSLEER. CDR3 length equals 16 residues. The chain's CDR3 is CASSQDLGAPGNTIYF. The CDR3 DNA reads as TGCGCCAGCAGCCAAGACCTGGGGGCGCCCGGAAACACCATATATTTT.

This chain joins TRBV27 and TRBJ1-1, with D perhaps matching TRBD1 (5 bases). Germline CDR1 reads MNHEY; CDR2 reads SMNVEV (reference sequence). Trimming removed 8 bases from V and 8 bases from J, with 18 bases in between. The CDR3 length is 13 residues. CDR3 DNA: TGTGCCAGCTCCTTGCTATCAGGGATCGAAGCTTTCTTT. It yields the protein CASSLLSGIEAFF.

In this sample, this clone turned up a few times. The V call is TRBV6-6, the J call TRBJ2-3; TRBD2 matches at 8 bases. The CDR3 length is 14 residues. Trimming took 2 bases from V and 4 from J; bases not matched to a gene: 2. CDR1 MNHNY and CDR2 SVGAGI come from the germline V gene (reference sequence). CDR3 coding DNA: TGTGCCAGCAGTTACCAGGGACTAGCAGATACGCAGTATTTT. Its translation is CASSYQGLADTQYF.

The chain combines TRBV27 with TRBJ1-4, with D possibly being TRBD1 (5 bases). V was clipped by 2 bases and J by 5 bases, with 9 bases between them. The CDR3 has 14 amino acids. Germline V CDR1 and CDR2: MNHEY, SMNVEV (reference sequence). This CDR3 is CASSLGALNEKLFF. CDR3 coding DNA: TGTGCCAGCAGTTTAGGGGCCCTCAATGAAAAACTGTTTTTT.

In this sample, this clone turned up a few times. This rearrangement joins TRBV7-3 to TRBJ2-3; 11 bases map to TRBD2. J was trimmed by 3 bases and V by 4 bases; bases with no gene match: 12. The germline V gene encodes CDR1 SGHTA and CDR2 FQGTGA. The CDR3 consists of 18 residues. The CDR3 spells CASSSMAIAGGPTDTQYF. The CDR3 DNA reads TGTGCCAGCAGCTCCATGGCGATAGCGGGAGGGCCAACAGATACGCAGTATTTT.

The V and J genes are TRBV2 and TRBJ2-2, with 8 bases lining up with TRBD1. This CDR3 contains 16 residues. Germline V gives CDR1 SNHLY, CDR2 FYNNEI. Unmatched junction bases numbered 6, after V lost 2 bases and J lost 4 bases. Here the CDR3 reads CASSESGTGLTGELFF. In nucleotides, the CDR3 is TGTGCCAGCAGTGAATCCGGGACAGGTCTCACCGGGGAGCTGTTTTTT.

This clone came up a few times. CDR3 protein: CASRGLARGTDTQYF. The CDR3 DNA reads as TGTGCCAGCAGGGGGCTAGCGAGGGGCACAGATACGCAGTATTTT. The V call is TRBV11-3, the J call TRBJ2-3, with a weak D call TRBD2 (6 bases). CDR1 and CDR2 (germline): SGHNT, YENEEA. The CDR3 has 15 amino acids. With 6 bases removed from V and 1 base from J, the gap between germline ends came to 14 bases. Complete variable domain (other parts from reference TRBV11-3 and TRBJ2-3): EAGVVQSPRYKIIEKKQPVAFWCNPISGHNTLYWYLQNLGQGPELLIRYENEEAVDDSQLPKDRFSAERLKGVDSTLKIQPAELGDSAVYLCASRGLARGTDTQYFGPGTRLTVL.

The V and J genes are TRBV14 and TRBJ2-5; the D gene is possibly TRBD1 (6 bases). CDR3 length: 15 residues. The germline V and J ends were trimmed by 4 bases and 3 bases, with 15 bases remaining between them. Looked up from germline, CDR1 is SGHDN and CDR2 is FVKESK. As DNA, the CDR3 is TGTGCCAGCAGCCCCTTGCTACAGGGAAAAGAGACCCAGTACTTC. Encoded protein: CASSPLLQGKETQYF.

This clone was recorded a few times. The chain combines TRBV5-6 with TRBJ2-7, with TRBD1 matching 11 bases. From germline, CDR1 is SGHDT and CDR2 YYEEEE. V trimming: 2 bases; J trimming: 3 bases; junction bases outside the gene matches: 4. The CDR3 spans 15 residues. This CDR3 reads CASSFSGQGDYEQYV. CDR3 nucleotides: TGTGCCAGCAGCTTTTCGGGACAGGGGGACTACGAGCAGTACGTC.

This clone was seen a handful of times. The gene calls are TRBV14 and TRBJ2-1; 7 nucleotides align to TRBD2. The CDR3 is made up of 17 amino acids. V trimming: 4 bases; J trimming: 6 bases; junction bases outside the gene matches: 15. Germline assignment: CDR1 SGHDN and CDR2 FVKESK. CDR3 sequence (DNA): TGTGCCAGCAGCCCTCCCGCGGGAGTTTACCGGACCAATGAGCAGTTCTTC. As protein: CASSPPAGVYRTNEQFF.

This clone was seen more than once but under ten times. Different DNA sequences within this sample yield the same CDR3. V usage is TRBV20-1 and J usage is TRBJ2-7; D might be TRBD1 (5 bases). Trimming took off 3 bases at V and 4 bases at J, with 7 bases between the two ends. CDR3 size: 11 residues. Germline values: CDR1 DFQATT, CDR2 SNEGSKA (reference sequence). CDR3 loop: CSASRDYEQYF. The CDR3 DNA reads TGCAGTGCTAGCAGGGATTACGAGCAGTACTTC.

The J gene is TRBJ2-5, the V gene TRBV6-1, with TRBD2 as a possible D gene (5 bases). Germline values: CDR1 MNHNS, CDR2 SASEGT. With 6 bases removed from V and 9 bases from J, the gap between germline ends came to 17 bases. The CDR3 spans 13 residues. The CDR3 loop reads CASSQDGNEAQYF. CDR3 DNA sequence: TGTGCCAGCAGCCAGGACGGGAATGAGGCCCAGTACTTC.

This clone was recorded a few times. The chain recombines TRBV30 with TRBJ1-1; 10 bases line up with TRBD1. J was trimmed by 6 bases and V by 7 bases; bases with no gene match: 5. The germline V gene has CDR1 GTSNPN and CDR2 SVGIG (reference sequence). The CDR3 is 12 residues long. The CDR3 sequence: CAYDRGRAEAFF. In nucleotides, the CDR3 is TGTGCCTATGACAGGGGGCGGGCTGAAGCTTTCTTT. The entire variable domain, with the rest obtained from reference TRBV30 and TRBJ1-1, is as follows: SQTIHQWPATLVQPVGSPLSLECTVEGTSNPNLYWYRQAAGRGLQLLFYSVGIGQISSEVPQNLSASRPQDRQFILSSKKLLLSDSGFYLCAYDRGRAEAFFGQGTRLTVV.

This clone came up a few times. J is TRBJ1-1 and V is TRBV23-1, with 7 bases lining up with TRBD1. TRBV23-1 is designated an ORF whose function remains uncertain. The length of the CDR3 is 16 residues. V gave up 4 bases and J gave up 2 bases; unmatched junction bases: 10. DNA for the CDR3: TGCGCCAGCAGTCCTTTACAGGGGATTGGAAACACTGAAGCTTTCTTT. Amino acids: CASSPLQGIGNTEAFF.

The CDR3 sequence is CASRDYEGEQYV. CDR3 DNA: TGTGCCAGCCGGGACTATGAGGGTGAGCAGTACGTC. This chain uses TRBV6-6 with TRBJ2-7; TRBD2 matches 7 bases. The germline CDR1 and CDR2 sequences are MNHNY and SVGAGI (reference sequence). The V segment lost 8 bases and the J segment 7 bases; nucleotides outside the gene matches: 8. The CDR3 has 12 residues.